This T cell receptor (beta chain) was captured in a study of kidney transplant recipient with SARS-CoV-2 infection. V was cut by 0 bases and J by 12 bases, with 11 bases left in between. Germline assignment: CDR1 GTSNPN and CDR2 SVGIG (reference sequence). This CDR3 region has 11 residues. With regard to this clonotype: This may stem from a read error, because a much larger clone lies one nucleotide away.

Using its own MiXCR run on the reads, TCRdb lists one record per CDR3 protein. The table lists 250,000 or so distinct CDR3 sequences, under 30% of them singletons. The source was a blood sample, collected at baseline and on day 111 from a kidney transplant recipient. The sequence came from a young adult male patient who had COVID-19 and was a kidney transplant recipient. Some T cells may be provided by the graft donor. This chain joins TRBV30 and TRBJ1-1; D uncertain. In DNA form, the CDR3 reads TGTGCCTGGAGTGTACGTGGAGAAACTTTCTTT. Translated: CAWSVRGETFF.